This entry lists 27 T cell receptor beta chains sequenced from one sample in a study of blood T cells in healthy people across ages (dated by TCRdb to 2015 to 2017). The library was obtained by 5' RACE. For sequencing, an Illumina HiSeq 2500 was employed. A second PCR of roughly 7 to 12 cycles was run with a J-beta primer mix and a sample-barcoded 5' primer. The public reads were reanalyzed by TCRdb: fastp trimming at Q25, MiXCR alignment, in-frame beta chains only. Duplicate CDR3 protein sequences are folded into a single record with the most common DNA and genes. This sample has fewer than 600,000 distinct CDR3 sequences in its table, and 27% of those were observed once. The top ten hold 3% to 4.5% of the sample. Separately, the same data were catalogued under a study of T cells of mothers and their children.

The sample comprised blood. Receptor source: a boy between 2 and 10 years old in good health.

This clonotype has only a few counts. The chain carries TRBV5-1 and TRBJ1-2; 8 bases are a match to TRBD1. The CDR3 length is 14 residues. Germline V lookup: CDR1 SGHRS, CDR2 YFSETQ. Losses at the gene ends were 4 bases for V and 13 bases for J; bases not matched to a gene: 15. The chain's CDR3 is CASSGRDRRNGVTF. CDR3 DNA sequence: TGCGCCAGCAGCGGGCGGGACAGGCGTAACGGGGTCACCTTC. Together with reference TRBV5-1 and TRBJ1-2, the CDR3 gives the full variable domain: KAGVTQTPRYLIKTRGQQVTLSCSPISGHRSVSWYQQTPGQGLQFLFEYFSETQRNKGNFPGRFSGRQFSNSRSEMNVSTLELGDSALYLCASSGRDRRNGVTFGSGTRLTVV.

V is TRBV4-1 and J is TRBJ1-3; perhaps TRBD1 as D (6 bases). CDR3 length: 16 amino acids. Between the trimmed V and J ends, which lost 4 bases and 0 bases, there was a span of 13 bases. Looked up from germline, CDR1 is MGHRA and CDR2 is YSYEKL. The CDR3 coding sequence is TGCGCCAGCAGCCTCCGTGGGGGCAGCTCTGGAAACACCATATATTTT. Its translation is CASSLRGGSSGNTIYF.

The rearrangement joins TRBV19 to TRBJ2-2, with 12 positions matching TRBD2. Germline values: CDR1 LNHDA, CDR2 SQIVND (reference sequence). The CDR3 has 17 residues. Trimming removed 3 bases from V and 6 bases from J; junction bases left unmatched: 8. This chain's CDR3 is CASSIPRLAGDPGELFF. CDR3 DNA sequence: TGTGCCAGTAGTATTCCCCGACTAGCGGGAGACCCCGGGGAGCTGTTTTTT.

This clonotype was detected a few times. This chain joins TRBV4-1 and TRBJ1-5; D perhaps matches TRBD1 (5 bases). The V end lost 1 base, the J end lost 6 bases, and 13 bases lay between the germline ends. Per the germline V gene, CDR1 is MGHRA and CDR2 is YSYEKL. This CDR3 region has 15 residues. CDR3 sequence: CASSQVVGVGQPQHF. In DNA form, the CDR3 reads TGCGCCAGCAGCCAAGTGGTAGGGGTCGGTCAGCCCCAGCATTTT.

This chain links TRBV12-3 or TRBV12-4 with TRBJ2-7, with D uncertain. The V end lost 3 bases, the J end lost 7 bases, and 10 bases lay between the germline ends. The CDR3 spans 12 residues. The CDR3, as DNA: TGTGCCAGCAGTTTCGGTTTTTGGGAGCAGTACTTC. Amino acid sequence: CASSFGFWEQYF.

The chain is built from TRBV20-1 and TRBJ2-4; the D is unclear. Looked up from germline, CDR1 is DFQATT and CDR2 is SNEGSKA (reference sequence). Trimming took 4 bases from V and 2 from J, leaving 9 bases between them. The CDR3 is made up of 13 amino acids. The CDR3, as DNA: TGCAGTGCTACTTGGTTGTCCAAAAACATTCAGTACTTC. Amino acids: CSATWLSKNIQYF.

The chain recombines TRBV12-3 or TRBV12-4 with TRBJ1-2; D is possibly TRBD1 (6 bases). V was shortened by 5 bases and J by 6 bases, with 19 bases between the two germline ends. The length of the CDR3 is 15 residues. CDR3 amino acids: CASSAWQGLIDGYTF. CDR3 sequence (DNA): TGTGCCAGCAGTGCGTGGCAGGGGTTAATAGATGGCTACACCTTC.

This clonotype was picked up a small number of times. The genes are TRBV20-1 and TRBJ1-6, with D hard to call. Trimming removed 2 bases at V and 9 bases at J, with 11 bases between. The CDR3 is made up of 13 amino acids. Germline V lookup: CDR1 DFQATT, CDR2 SNEGSKA (reference sequence). For the CDR3, the DNA is TGCAGTGCTAGAACAGTCGAGCGTTCACCCCTCCACTTT. Translating gives CSARTVERSPLHF.

The chain uses TRBV9 and TRBJ2-7; D perhaps matches TRBD2 (5 bases). The germline CDR1 and CDR2 sequences are SGDLS and YYNGEE. V was cut by 2 bases and J by 6 bases, with 18 bases left in between. The CDR3 spans 15 residues. CDR3 residues: CASSVYPQSGSEQYF. DNA of the CDR3: TGTGCCAGCAGCGTCTACCCCCAATCGGGGTCCGAGCAGTACTTC.

This clonotype has only a few counts. This chain joins TRBV6-5 and TRBJ2-7; TRBD2 aligns across 12 bases. The CDR3 totals 13 residues. J was trimmed by 7 bases and V by 6 bases; bases with no gene match: 4. Germline lookup yields CDR1 MNHEY and CDR2 SVGAGI. CDR3 sequence reads: CASSRGLAGEQYF. The CDR3, as DNA: TGTGCCAGCAGCCGCGGACTAGCGGGGGAGCAGTACTTC.

The chain links TRBV20-1 to TRBJ1-2; D ambiguous. V lost 0 bases and J lost 4, with 12 bases in between. The CDR3 loop spans 14 amino acids. Germline loops: CDR1 DFQATT, CDR2 SNEGSKA (reference sequence). The CDR3: CSARDSGRPYGYTF. CDR3 DNA sequence: TGCAGTGCTAGAGATTCTGGCAGGCCCTATGGCTACACCTTC.

CDR3 sequence: CSARAQRPGGYEQYF. DNA of the CDR3: TGCAGTGCTAGAGCCCAGCGGCCCGGTGGGTACGAGCAGTACTTC. The chain employs TRBV20-1 and TRBJ2-7, with D possibly being TRBD2 (5 bases). Trimming left V 1 base short and J 4 bases short, with 17 bases between. Germline loops: CDR1 DFQATT, CDR2 SNEGSKA (reference sequence). There are 15 residues in the CDR3.

The DNA of the CDR3 is TGCGCCAGCAGCCCGGGGGGTGGAGGCGGAGATGGCTACACCTTC. Its protein is CASSPGGGGGDGYTF. The genes are TRBV5-1 and TRBJ1-2; possible D gene TRBD1, 5 bases. The CDR3 has 15 residues. Germline V gives CDR1 SGHRS, CDR2 YFSETQ. Trimming stripped 4 bases from V and 6 bases from J, with 19 bases between.

Many counts were recorded for this clonotype. This chain connects TRBV10-2 to TRBJ2-1; TRBD2 matches at 9 bases. The CDR3 length is 14 residues. Germline CDR1 and CDR2: WSHSY and SAAADI. The V segment lost 6 bases and the J segment 2 bases; nucleotides outside the gene matches: 2. The CDR3 nucleotides read TGCGCCAGCAGCGGACTAGCGCCCTACAATGAGCAGTTCTTC. This gives the protein CASSGLAPYNEQFF.

The chain links TRBV20-1 to TRBJ2-2, with a weak D call TRBD1 (5 bases). CDR1 and CDR2 from the germline V gene are DFQATT and SNEGSKA (reference sequence). Trimming took off 6 bases at V and 4 bases at J, with 12 bases between the two ends. The CDR3 consists of 13 residues. This CDR3 reads CSARTPVTGELFF. In DNA form, the CDR3 reads TGCAGTGCAAGGACACCCGTCACCGGGGAGCTGTTTTTT.

This clonotype was counted only a few times. The chain is built from TRBV12-3 or TRBV12-4 and TRBJ1-2, with 9 nucleotides matching TRBD1. CDR3 length: 17 residues. J gave up 6 bases and V 5 bases, and 16 bases lay outside the gene matches. The CDR3 nucleotides read TGTGCCAGCAGTCCGTACCGGGACAGGGCTTTTATCAATGGCTACACCTTC. As protein: CASSPYRDRAFINGYTF.

This chain uses TRBV9 with TRBJ2-4; 10 bases line up with TRBD2. Germline V gene sequence: CDR1 SGDLS, CDR2 YYNGEE. Losses at the gene ends were 0 bases for V and 8 bases for J; bases not matched to a gene: 2. The CDR3 is made up of 14 amino acids. The CDR3 nucleotides read TGTGCCAGCAGCGTAGGCAGCGGGGGGGACATTCAGTACTTC. It yields the protein CASSVGSGGDIQYF.

The CDR3 sequence is CASRYRVFHMNTEAFF. CDR3 in DNA: TGTGCCAGCAGGTACAGGGTTTTTCACATGAACACTGAAGCTTTCTTT. V usage is TRBV2 and J usage is TRBJ1-1; TRBD1 might be the D (6 bases). Trimming took off 6 bases at V and 0 bases at J, with 17 bases between the two ends. Germline V gene data show CDR1 as SNHLY and CDR2 as FYNNEI. This CDR3 is 16 amino acids long.

The rearrangement links TRBV7-3 to TRBJ2-3; TRBD2 matches at 9 bases. From germline, CDR1 is SGHTA and CDR2 FQGTGA. The trim removed 4 bases at V and 0 bases at J, leaving 8 bases unmatched. The CDR3 covers 17 residues. CDR3: CASSSGTSISSTDTQYF. CDR3 bases: TGTGCCAGCAGCTCCGGGACTAGCATTTCTAGCACAGATACGCAGTATTTT.

V is TRBV13 and J is TRBJ2-3, with D unresolved. The CDR3 is made up of 14 amino acids. Germline CDR1 and CDR2: PRHDT and FYEKMQ (reference sequence). V was shortened by 1 base and J by 2 bases, with 7 bases between the two germline ends. The CDR3, as DNA: TGTGCCAGCAGCTTAGAGCCCTTCACAGATACGCAGTATTTT. This sequence encodes CASSLEPFTDTQYF.

This clonotype was seen a handful of times. This rearrangement joins TRBV12-3 or TRBV12-4 to TRBJ2-5; TRBD2 agrees at 9 bases. The J call may be incorrect, as the DNA end agrees better with TRBJ2-1. The CDR3 has 15 residues. The CDR3 reads CASRQSAGGDNEQFF. CDR3 DNA sequence: TGTGCCAGCAGACAGTCAGCGGGAGGAGACAATGAGCAGTTCTTC.

This clonotype has a handful of counts. The V gene is TRBV5-1, the J gene TRBJ2-3; D is perhaps TRBD2 (7 bases). Trimming took off 5 bases at V and 2 bases at J, with 15 bases between the two ends. Per germline, CDR1 SGHRS and CDR2 YFSETQ. The CDR3 sequence is 15 residues long. Here the CDR3 reads CASSSYGGPTDTQYF. Here the CDR3 DNA reads TGCGCCAGCAGTTCTTACGGGGGGCCCACAGATACGCAGTATTTT.

The rearrangement uses TRBV6-2 or TRBV6-3 and TRBJ2-3; D is unclear. This CDR3 region has 13 residues. Germline V CDR1 and CDR2: MNHEY, SVGEGT. The V and J ends lost 0 bases and 5 bases respectively, with 6 bases between them. The CDR3 protein is CASSYSGLDTQYF. In DNA form, the CDR3 reads TGTGCCAGCAGTTACTCGGGTCTAGATACGCAGTATTTT.

The rearrangement joins TRBV7-9 to TRBJ1-1; no clear D. This CDR3 has 14 amino acids. Germline V gene data show CDR1 as SEHNR and CDR2 as FQNEAQ (reference sequence). Trimming removed 5 bases at V and 5 bases at J, with 15 bases between. In nucleotides, the CDR3 is TGTGCCAGCAGCCCACACTTAATTGGGACTGAAGCTTTCTTT. Translating it yields CASSPHLIGTEAFF.

V usage is TRBV25-1 and J usage is TRBJ2-5, with a possible D match to TRBD1 (6 bases). The last part of the DNA fits TRBJ2-7 better; the J call may be wrong. From germline, CDR1 is MGHDK and CDR2 SYGVNS. CDR3 length: 13 amino acids. The CDR3 DNA sequence: TGTGCCAGCAGTGAATGGGACAACTGCGAGCAGTACTTC. It specifies CASSEWDNCEQYF.

In this sample, this clonotype turned up a few times. V usage is TRBV7-8 and J usage is TRBJ2-5; 9 bases map to TRBD1. The J call may be incorrect, as the DNA end agrees better with TRBJ2-1. This CDR3 contains 15 residues. CDR1 SGHVS and CDR2 FQNEAQ come from the germline V gene. The CDR3 protein is CASSLVGQGLNEQFF. CDR3 in DNA: TGTGCCAGCAGCTTAGTGGGACAGGGTCTCAATGAGCAGTTCTTC.

This clonotype has just one count. The rearrangement uses TRBV7-6 and TRBJ2-7, with 10 bases lining up with TRBD2. The V segment lost 4 bases and the J segment 7 bases; nucleotides outside the gene matches: 7. Germline lookup yields CDR1 SGHVS and CDR2 FNYEAQ. The CDR3 is made up of 14 amino acids. CDR3 sequence (DNA): TGTGCCAGCAGCTCGAACCTAGCGGGAGTAGAGCAGTACTTC. Translating gives CASSSNLAGVEQYF.